The rows below give T cell receptor beta chains drawn from one sample of a study of blood T cell repertoires in COVID-19. Here immunoSEQ multiplex PCR was the method, and the copy in TCRdb shows in-frame clones only, minus some. Of around 90,000 clones listed, 80% to 95% are singletons. The sequenced sample consisted of peripheral blood. These receptors were obtained from a woman aged 55-70 years with active COVID-19. The CDR3 runs from the conserved cysteine through the conserved F or W. The D gene is left open where the match is weak. Where a row states a size, it is once, few, many or the class of an expanded clone; other rows omit it.

J,V,D,size,CDR3,DNA
TRBJ1-3,TRBV28,.,.,CASSPPLGANSGNTIYF,TGTGCCAGCAGTCCCCCCCTGGGGGCCAACTCTGGAAACACCATATATTTT
TRBJ2-1,TRBV18,TRBD2,.,CASSPGASGAGRSKPYNEQFF,TGTGCCAGCTCACCGGGTGCTAGCGGGGCCGGGCGGTCAAAACCGTACAATGAGCAGTTCTTC
TRBJ2-1,TRBV7-2,.,.,CASASTRGYNEQFF,TGTGCCAGCGCCTCGACCAGGGGCTACAATGAGCAGTTCTTC
TRBJ2-7,TRBV28,TRBD2,.,CASRAGTSGTYEQYF,TGTGCCAGCAGGGCCGGGACTAGCGGAACCTACGAGCAGTACTTC
TRBJ2-2,TRBV6-5,TRBD1,.,CASTLTGTTGELFF,TGTGCCAGCACCTTGACAGGGACCACCGGGGAGCTGTTTTTT
TRBJ1-5,TRBV18,TRBD1,.,CASSPEDRPRGPQHF,TGTGCCAGCTCACCCGAGGACAGGCCGAGGGGGCCCCAGCATTTT
TRBJ2-5,TRBV6-6,.,once,CASSTGETQYF,TGTGCCAGCAGTACCGGAGAGACCCAGTACTTC
TRBJ2-3,TRBV10-1,.,.,CASSESGGPDTQYF,TGCGCCAGCAGTGAGTCGGGGGGACCAGATACGCAGTATTTT
TRBJ2-1,TRBV6-5,.,.,CASTQGSYNEQFF,TGTGCCAGCACGCAGGGGTCCTACAATGAGCAGTTCTTC
TRBJ1-1,TRBV29-1,.,.,CSVPREAFF,TGCAGCGTTCCCCGTGAAGCTTTCTTT
TRBJ1-5,TRBV15,.,.,CATSKQVNQPQHF,TGTGCCACCAGCAAACAAGTCAATCAGCCCCAGCATTTT
TRBJ2-5,TRBV24-1,TRBD1,.,CATSDSGTGGQETQYF,TGTGCCACCAGTGATTCCGGGACAGGGGGCCAAGAGACCCAGTACTTC
TRBJ1-1,TRBV2,TRBD1,.,CASNQDRGQAFF,TGTGCCAGCAACCAGGACAGGGGGCAAGCTTTCTTT
TRBJ1-1,TRBV6-5,TRBD1,once,CASRPVGDRNTEAFF,TGTGCCAGCAGACCCGTTGGGGACAGAAACACTGAAGCTTTCTTT
TRBJ2-5,TRBV7-8,.,.,CASSPKASKRMLQETQYF,TGTGCCAGCAGCCCGAAGGCTAGTAAGCGAATGCTCCAAGAGACCCAGTACTTC
TRBJ1-2,TRBV2,.,.,CASSAQETRVGYTF,TGTGCCAGCAGTGCTCAGGAAACAAGAGTTGGCTACACCTTC
TRBJ2-1,TRBV24-1,TRBD2,.,CATSGLDTGGNNEQFF,TGTGCCACCAGTGGTCTAGATACGGGAGGAAACAATGAGCAGTTCTTC
TRBJ2-3,TRBV5-6,.,.,CASSPAADTQYF,TGTGCCAGCAGTCCGGCGGCAGATACGCAGTATTTT